The 9 T cell receptor beta chains below all came from one sample that was sequenced in a study of human T cells and chemical hapten exposure. Time point described: pre-sensitization, week 0. Treatment described: therapeutic diphenylcyclopropenone sensitization with weekly scalp DPC. MiXCR was run by TCRdb on the RACE reads, yielding one entry per CDR3 protein. The data contain approximately 370,000 distinct CDR3 sequences, about 5.4% of them singletons. The sample was whole blood, taken in connection with sensitization to the hapten diphenylcyclopropenone (DPC). The source of these receptors is a woman aged 18-29 years with alopecia areata. Some clones in this sample may be carry-over from other donors' samples.

In this sample, this clonotype turned up many times. The chain combines TRBV5-4 with TRBJ1-4; D is perhaps TRBD1 (6 bases). V was pared by 5 bases and J by 6 bases, with 14 bases between. The CDR3 has 14 residues. Germline loops: CDR1 SGHNT, CDR2 YYREEE (reference sequence). The CDR3 here is CASRNREEDEKLFF. The CDR3 coding sequence is TGTGCCAGCAGAAACAGGGAAGAGGATGAAAAACTGTTTTTT.

This clonotype showed up just a few times. The J gene is TRBJ1-1, the V gene TRBV15; 7 bases line up with TRBD1. Trimming took 0 bases from V and 8 from J; bases not matched to a gene: 6. Germline V gene sequence: CDR1 LNHNV, CDR2 YYDKDF (reference sequence). The CDR3 is 14 residues long. CDR3 sequence: CATSRDDREAEAFF. CDR3 DNA: TGTGCCACCAGCAGAGATGACAGGGAAGCAGAAGCTTTCTTT.

This clonotype was recorded many times. The V gene is TRBV5-4, the J gene TRBJ1-5; 9 bases fit TRBD1. The V gene's germline CDR1 is SGHNT and CDR2 YYREEE (reference sequence). V trimming: 4 bases; J trimming: 3 bases; junction bases outside the gene matches: 5. This CDR3 has 15 amino acids. The CDR3 loop is CASSRTGDANQPQHF. CDR3 coding DNA: TGTGCCAGCAGCCGGACAGGGGACGCCAATCAGCCCCAGCATTTT.

This clonotype showed up just a few times. This chain joins TRBV12-3 or TRBV12-4 and TRBJ2-3; D unclear. The ends were cut back, 5 bases at V and 6 bases at J, with 18 bases in the middle. This CDR3 contains 15 residues. CDR3 amino acids: CASSPMGDTRDTQYF. CDR3 DNA: TGTGCCAGCAGTCCTATGGGCGATACACGGGATACGCAGTATTTT.

The rearrangement links TRBV18 to TRBJ1-2, with 9 nucleotides matching TRBD1. Looked up from germline, CDR1 is KGHSH and CDR2 is LQKENI. V trimming: 2 bases; J trimming: 2 bases; junction bases outside the gene matches: 3. The CDR3 length is 15 residues. The CDR3 DNA follows: TGTGCCAGCTCACCAGAGGGACAGGGCAACTATGGCTACACCTTC. Amino acids: CASSPEGQGNYGYTF.

The table lists this clonotype with many counts. This chain uses TRBV2 with TRBJ1-5; D is uncertain. In germline, CDR1 is SNHLY, CDR2 FYNNEI. The V end was cut by 7 bases, the J end by 5 bases, with 12 bases between. The CDR3 is 13 amino acids. Here the CDR3 DNA reads TGTGCCAGCATGCCGGATGCCGATCAGCCCCAGCATTTT. Translation gives CASMPDADQPQHF.

This clonotype has only a few counts. The chain has TRBV7-2 and TRBJ2-3, with 10 nucleotides matching TRBD2. Germline trimming cut 5 bases from V and 6 bases from J; bases unmatched to any gene: 8. Germline V gene lookup returns CDR1 SGHTA and CDR2 FQGNSA. The CDR3 sequence is 15 residues long. This CDR3 is CASSPQRGGPDTQYF. The DNA of the CDR3 is TGTGCCAGCAGCCCCCAGCGGGGGGGCCCCGATACGCAGTATTTT.

As DNA, the CDR3 is TGTGCCAGCAGCAACACCCACCGGACAGTCGGGTTTCGGGCCCTCCAAACCGGGGAGCTGTTTTTT. Translated, it gives CASSNTHRTVGFRALQTGELFF. The J gene is TRBJ2-2, the V gene TRBV7-4, with a tentative D call TRBD1 (6 bases). V was shortened by 5 bases and J by 5 bases, with 36 bases between the two germline ends. The CDR3 is 22 amino acids. Germline CDR1 and CDR2: SGHVT and SQSDAQ.

The chain is built from TRBV6-2 or TRBV6-3 and TRBJ1-5; D is unclear. The germline V gene encodes CDR1 MNHEY and CDR2 SVGEGT. V was clipped by 8 bases and J by 6 bases, with 17 bases between them. CDR3 length equals 14 residues. CDR3 sequence reads: CASGRTWTPQPQHF. CDR3 DNA: TGTGCCAGCGGCAGGACCTGGACCCCTCAGCCCCAGCATTTT.